This T cell receptor beta chain was identified during a study of shared clonotypes between healthy human individuals. The study, taken as a whole, reports: Represented genetic and exposure-history diversity was restricted by having few donors.

The CDR3 is 18 amino acids. From germline, CDR1 is SEHNR and CDR2 FQNEAQ (reference sequence). With 5 bases clipped from V and 3 bases from J, the junction kept 15 bases outside the gene matches. Replicate PCRs from sorted subsets contained roughly 200 ng DNA, which is around 29,000 T cell genomes. Assay used: immunoSEQ multiplex PCR; TCRdb lists only in-frame clones, some missing. Counted here are roughly 2,000,000 clones, around 96% occurring once; the ten biggest clones make up around 1.2%. Naive CD8 cells were CD45RO-negative, positively selected for CCR7, excluding terminally differentiated effector memory CD45RA+ cells. Adult donors, all healthy and HIV-negative, had no recent acute infections or vaccinations. The study drew all its donors from Caucasian adults living in Nashville, Tennessee. Notes on this clone: No antigen is known for it.

Material: naive CD8+ T cells sorted from blood. This sequence was found in a man between 18 and 29 years old in good health. The chain uses TRBV7-9 and TRBJ1-2, with 10 bases lining up with TRBD1. Written as DNA, the CDR3 is TGTGCCAGCAGCCCCCGAGGTTGGGACAGGGGCGAAGACTATGGCTACACCTTC. It translates to CASSPRGWDRGEDYGYTF.